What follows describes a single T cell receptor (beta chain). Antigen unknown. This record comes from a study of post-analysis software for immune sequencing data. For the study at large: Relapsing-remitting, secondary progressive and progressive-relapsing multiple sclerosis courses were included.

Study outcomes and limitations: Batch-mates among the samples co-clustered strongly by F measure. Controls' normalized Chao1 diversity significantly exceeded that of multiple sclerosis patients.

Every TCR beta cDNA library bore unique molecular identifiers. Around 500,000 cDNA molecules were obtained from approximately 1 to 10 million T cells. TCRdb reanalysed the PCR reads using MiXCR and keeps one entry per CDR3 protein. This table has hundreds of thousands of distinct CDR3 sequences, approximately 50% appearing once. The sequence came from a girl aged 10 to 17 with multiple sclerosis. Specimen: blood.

The CDR3 sequence: CATSITTWWDEQFF. In nucleotides, the CDR3 is TGTGCCACCAGCATTACGACCTGGTGGGATGAGCAGTTCTTC. The rearrangement joins TRBV15 to TRBJ2-1; D not certain. This CDR3 has 14 amino acids. Germline CDR1 reads LNHNV; CDR2 reads YYDKDF (reference sequence). Between the trimmed V and J ends, which lost 4 bases and 8 bases, there was a span of 15 bases.